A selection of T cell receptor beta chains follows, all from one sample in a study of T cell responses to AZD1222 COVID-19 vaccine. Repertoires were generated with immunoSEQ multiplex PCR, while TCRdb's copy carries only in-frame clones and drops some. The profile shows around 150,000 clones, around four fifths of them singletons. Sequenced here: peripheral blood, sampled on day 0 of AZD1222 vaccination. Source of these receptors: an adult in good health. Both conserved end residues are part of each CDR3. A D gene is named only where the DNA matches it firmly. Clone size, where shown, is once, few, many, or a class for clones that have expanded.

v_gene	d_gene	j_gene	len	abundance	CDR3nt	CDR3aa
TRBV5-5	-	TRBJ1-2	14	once	TGTGCCAGCACACCAAGCGTGTCCAACGATGGCTACACCTTC	CASTPSVSNDGYTF
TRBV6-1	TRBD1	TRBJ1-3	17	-	TGTGCCAGCAGTGAAGCGGGGACAGGGGGATCTGGAAACACCATATATTTT	CASSEAGTGGSGNTIYF
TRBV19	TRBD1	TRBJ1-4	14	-	TGTGCCAGTAGTTCGAGGGACAGGGCTGAAAAACTGTTTTTT	CASSSRDRAEKLFF
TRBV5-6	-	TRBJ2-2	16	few	TGTGCCAGCAGATTTGACGGGATAGCGAACACCGGGGAGCTGTTTTTT	CASRFDGIANTGELFF
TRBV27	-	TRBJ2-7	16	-	TGTGCCAGCAGGCGTTATCTGGCCGGGGGAGCCTACGAGCAGTACTTC	CASRRYLAGGAYEQYF
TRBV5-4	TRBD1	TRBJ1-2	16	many	TGTGCCAGCAGCCTGGACCCGGGACAGGAGTGGGGTGGCTACACCTTC	CASSLDPGQEWGGYTF
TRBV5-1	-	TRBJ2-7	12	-	TGCGCCAGCAGCCCTCCCTCCTACGAGCAGTACTTC	CASSPPSYEQYF
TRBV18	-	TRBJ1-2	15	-	TGTGCCAGCTCACCACCGGCAGGGGCCTTGTATGGCTACACCTTC	CASSPPAGALYGYTF
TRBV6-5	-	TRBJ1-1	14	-	TGTGCCAGCAGCGGGAGGATTGGTCACACTGAAGCTTTCTTT	CASSGRIGHTEAFF
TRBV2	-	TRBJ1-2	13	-	TGTGCCAGCACTCCCCTGGGGAACGATGGCTACACCTTC	CASTPLGNDGYTF
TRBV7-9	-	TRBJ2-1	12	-	TGTGCCAGCACCAGCTCCTACAATGAGCAGTTCTTC	CASTSSYNEQFF
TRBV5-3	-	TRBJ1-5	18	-	TGTGCCAGAAGCTTGGGACAATCCGAAACTTATAGCAATCAGCCCCAGCATTTT	CARSLGQSETYSNQPQHF
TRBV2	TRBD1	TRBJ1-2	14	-	TGTGCCAGCAGTAGGACAGGGTCGGTGGAAGGCTACACCTTC	CASSRTGSVEGYTF
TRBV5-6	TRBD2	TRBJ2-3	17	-	TGTGCCAGCAGCTGGCTCGGGACTACGCGATCCACAGATACGCAGTATTTT	CASSWLGTTRSTDTQYF
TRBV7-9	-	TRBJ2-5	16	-	TGTGCCAGCAGCCGACGGGACGGCCACAACCAAGAGACCCAGTACTTC	CASSRRDGHNQETQYF
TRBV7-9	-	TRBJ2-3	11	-	TGTGCCAGCAGCTTAGTGGGTACGCAGTATTTT	CASSLVGTQYF
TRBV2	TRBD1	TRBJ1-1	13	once	TGTGCCAGCAAGACAGGGGGTTTTACTGAAGCTTTCTTT	CASKTGGFTEAFF
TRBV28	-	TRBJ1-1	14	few	TGTGCCAGCAGTTTACTGGGGGCGAGAACTGAAGCTTTCTTT	CASSLLGARTEAFF
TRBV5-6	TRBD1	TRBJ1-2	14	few	TGTGCCAGCAGCCCTCCGGGACAGTCCTATGGCTACACCTTC	CASSPPGQSYGYTF
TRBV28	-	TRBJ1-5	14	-	TGTGCCAGCAGTGGACGACAGGGCAATCAGCCCCAGCATTTT	CASSGRQGNQPQHF
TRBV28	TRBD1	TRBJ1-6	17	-	TGTGCCAGCAGTAATCCCTCCGGGACAGGGAACCACTCACCCCTCCACTTT	CASSNPSGTGNHSPLHF
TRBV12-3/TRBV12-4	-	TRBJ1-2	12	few	TGTGCCAGCAGTTTACGGGGGAGCGGCTACACCTTC	CASSLRGSGYTF
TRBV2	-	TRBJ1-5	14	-	TGTGCCAGCACCATAGCGCACTCTACGCAGCCCCAGCATTTT	CASTIAHSTQPQHF
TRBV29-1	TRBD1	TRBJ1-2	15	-	TGCAGCGTGATGGACAGGGTCCCTGCTAACTATGGCTACACCTTC	CSVMDRVPANYGYTF
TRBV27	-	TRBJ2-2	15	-	TGTGCCAGCAGTTTAACAGGACGAGTCACCGGGGAGCTGTTTTTT	CASSLTGRVTGELFF
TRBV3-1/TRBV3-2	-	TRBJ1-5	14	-	TGTGCCAGCAGCCAAGGGCCCCAGCCCCAGCCCCAGCATTTT	CASSQGPQPQPQHF
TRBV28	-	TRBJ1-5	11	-	TGTGCCAGCAGCCTACCTCCCGTCCAGCATTTT	CASSLPPVQHF
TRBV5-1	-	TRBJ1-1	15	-	TGCGCCAGCAGCTTGAGCCCCGGACAGAACACTGAAGCTTTCTTT	CASSLSPGQNTEAFF
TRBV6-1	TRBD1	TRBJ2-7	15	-	TGTGCCAGCAGTGAAGGGGACAGGGGGACCTACGAGCAGTACTTC	CASSEGDRGTYEQYF